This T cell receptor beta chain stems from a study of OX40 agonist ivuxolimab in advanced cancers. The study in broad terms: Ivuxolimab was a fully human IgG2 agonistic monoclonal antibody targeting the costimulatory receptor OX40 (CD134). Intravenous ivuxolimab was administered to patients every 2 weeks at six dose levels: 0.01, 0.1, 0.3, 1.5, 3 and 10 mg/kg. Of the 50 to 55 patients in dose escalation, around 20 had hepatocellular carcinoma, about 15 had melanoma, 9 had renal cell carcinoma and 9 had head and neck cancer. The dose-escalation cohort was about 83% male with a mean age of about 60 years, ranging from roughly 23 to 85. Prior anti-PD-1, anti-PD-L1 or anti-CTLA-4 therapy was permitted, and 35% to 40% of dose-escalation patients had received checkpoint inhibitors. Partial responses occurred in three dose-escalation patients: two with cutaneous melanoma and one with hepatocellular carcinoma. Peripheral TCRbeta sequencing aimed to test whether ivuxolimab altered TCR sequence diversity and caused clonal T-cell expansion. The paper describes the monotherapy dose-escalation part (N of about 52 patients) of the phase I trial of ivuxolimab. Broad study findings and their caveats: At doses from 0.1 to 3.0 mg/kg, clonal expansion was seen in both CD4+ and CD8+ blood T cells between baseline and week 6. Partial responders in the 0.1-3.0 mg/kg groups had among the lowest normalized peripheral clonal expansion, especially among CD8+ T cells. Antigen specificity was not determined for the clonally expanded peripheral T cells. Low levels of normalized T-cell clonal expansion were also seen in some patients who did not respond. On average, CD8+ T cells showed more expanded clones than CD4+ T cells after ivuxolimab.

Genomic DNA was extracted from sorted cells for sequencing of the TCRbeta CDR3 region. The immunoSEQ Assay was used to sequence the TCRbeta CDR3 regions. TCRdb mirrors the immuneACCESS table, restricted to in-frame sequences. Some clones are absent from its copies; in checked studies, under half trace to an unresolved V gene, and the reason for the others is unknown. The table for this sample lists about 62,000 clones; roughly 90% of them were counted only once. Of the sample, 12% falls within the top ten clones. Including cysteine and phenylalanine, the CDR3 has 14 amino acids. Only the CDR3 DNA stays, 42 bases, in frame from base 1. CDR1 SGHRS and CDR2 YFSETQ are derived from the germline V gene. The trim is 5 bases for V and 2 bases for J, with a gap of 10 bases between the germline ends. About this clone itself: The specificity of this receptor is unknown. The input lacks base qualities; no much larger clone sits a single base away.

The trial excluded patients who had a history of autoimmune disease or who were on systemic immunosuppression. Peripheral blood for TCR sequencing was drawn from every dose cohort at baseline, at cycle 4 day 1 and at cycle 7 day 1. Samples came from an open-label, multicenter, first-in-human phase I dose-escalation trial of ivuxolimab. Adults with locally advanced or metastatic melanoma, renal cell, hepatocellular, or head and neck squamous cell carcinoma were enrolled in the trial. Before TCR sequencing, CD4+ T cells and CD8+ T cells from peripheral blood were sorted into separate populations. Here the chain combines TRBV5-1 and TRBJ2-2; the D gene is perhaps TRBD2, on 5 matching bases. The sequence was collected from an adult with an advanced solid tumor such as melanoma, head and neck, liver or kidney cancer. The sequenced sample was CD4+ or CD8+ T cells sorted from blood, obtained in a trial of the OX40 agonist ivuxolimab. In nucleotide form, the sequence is TGCGCCAGCAGTGACTACCGAAACACCGGGGAGCTGTTTTTT. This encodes CASSDYRNTGELFF. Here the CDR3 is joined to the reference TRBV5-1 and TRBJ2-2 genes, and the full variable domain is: KAGVTQTPRYLIKTRGQQVTLSCSPISGHRSVSWYQQTPGQGLQFLFEYFSETQRNKGNFPGRFSGRQFSNSRSEMNVSTLELGDSALYLCASSDYRNTGELFFGEGSRLTVL.